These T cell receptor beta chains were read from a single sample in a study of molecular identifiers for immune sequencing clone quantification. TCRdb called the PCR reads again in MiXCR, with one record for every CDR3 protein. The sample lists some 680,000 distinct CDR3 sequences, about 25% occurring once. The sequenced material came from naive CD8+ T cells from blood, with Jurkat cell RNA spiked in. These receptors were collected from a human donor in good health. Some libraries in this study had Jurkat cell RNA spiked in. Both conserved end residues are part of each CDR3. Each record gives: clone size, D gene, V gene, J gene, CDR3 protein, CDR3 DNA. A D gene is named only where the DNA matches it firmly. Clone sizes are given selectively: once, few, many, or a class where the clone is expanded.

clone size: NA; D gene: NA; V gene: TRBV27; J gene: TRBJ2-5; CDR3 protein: CASSLSAGPQETQYF; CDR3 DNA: TGTGCCAGCAGTTTATCGGCAGGTCCCCAAGAGACCCAGTACTTC
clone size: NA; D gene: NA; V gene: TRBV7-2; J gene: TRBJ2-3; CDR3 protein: CASSGPWGPKVDTQYF; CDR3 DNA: TGTGCCAGCAGCGGTCCCTGGGGTCCTAAGGTAGATACGCAGTATTTT
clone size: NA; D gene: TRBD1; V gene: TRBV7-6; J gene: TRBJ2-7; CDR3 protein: CASSWGQGANEQYF; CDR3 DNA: TGTGCCAGCAGCTGGGGACAGGGGGCAAACGAGCAGTACTTC
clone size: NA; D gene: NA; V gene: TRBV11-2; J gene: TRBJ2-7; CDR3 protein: CASSLGQPNEQYF; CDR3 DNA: TGTGCCAGCAGCTTAGGACAGCCCAACGAGCAGTACTTC
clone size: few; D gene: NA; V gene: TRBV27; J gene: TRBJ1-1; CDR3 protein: CASSLGHFTEAFF; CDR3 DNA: TGTGCCAGCAGTCTAGGACATTTCACTGAAGCTTTCTTT
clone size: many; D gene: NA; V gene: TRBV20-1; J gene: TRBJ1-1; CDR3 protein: CSARGLGNTEAFF; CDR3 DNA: TGCAGTGCTAGAGGCTTGGGGAACACTGAAGCTTTCTTT
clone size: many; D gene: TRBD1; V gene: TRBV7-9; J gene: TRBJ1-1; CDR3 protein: CASSTRQGDTEAFF; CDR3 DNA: TGTGCCAGCAGCACCAGACAGGGGGACACTGAAGCTTTCTTT
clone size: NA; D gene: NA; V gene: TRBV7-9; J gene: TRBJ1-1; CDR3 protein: CASTPRWGAFF; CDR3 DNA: TGTGCCAGCACCCCCCGGTGGGGAGCTTTCTTT
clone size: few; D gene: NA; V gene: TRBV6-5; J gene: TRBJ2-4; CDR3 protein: CASSFSRTGWGIQYF; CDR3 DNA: TGTGCCAGCAGTTTCTCTCGAACGGGGTGGGGTATTCAGTACTTC
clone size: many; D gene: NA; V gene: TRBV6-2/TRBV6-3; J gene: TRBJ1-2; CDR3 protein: CASMPPSRHGYTF; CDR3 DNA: TGTGCCAGCATGCCCCCATCAAGGCATGGCTACACCTTC
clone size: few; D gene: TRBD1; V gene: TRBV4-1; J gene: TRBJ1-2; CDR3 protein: CASSQTDRALYGYTF; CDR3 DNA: TGCGCCAGCAGCCAAACCGACAGGGCTCTCTATGGCTACACCTTC
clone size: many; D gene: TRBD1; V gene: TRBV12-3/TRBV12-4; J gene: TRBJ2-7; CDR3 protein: CASSSTGVEQYF; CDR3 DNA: TGTGCCAGCAGTTCCACAGGGGTCGAGCAGTACTTC
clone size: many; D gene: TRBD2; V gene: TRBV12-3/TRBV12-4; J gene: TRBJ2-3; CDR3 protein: CASKPTGGGPGDTQYF; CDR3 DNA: TGTGCCAGCAAACCTACGGGCGGGGGGCCGGGGGATACGCAGTATTTT
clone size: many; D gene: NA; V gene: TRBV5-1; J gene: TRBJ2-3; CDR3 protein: CASSLGGLGGDTQYF; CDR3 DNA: TGCGCCAGCAGCTTGGGTGGACTAGGGGGAGATACGCAGTATTTT
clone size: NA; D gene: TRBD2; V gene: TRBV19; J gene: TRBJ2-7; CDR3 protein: CASSLLGTSGGSDF; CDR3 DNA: TGTGCCAGTAGTCTTCTGGGGACTAGCGGGGGTTCGGACTTC
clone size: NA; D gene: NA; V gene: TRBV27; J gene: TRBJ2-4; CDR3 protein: CASSLQGRSKNIQYF; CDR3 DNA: TGTGCCAGCAGTCTCCAGGGGAGATCCAAAAACATTCAGTACTTC
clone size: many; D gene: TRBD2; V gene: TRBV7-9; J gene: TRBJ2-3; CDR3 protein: CASSPTSGIGTDTQYF; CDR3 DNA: TGTGCCAGCAGCCCAACAAGCGGGATCGGCACAGATACGCAGTATTTT
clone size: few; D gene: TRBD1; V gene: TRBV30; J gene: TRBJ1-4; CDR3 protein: CAWSAGQGYEKLFF; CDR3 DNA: TGTGCCTGGAGTGCGGGACAGGGGTATGAAAAACTGTTTTTT
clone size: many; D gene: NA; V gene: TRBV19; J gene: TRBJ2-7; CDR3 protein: CATAAGSPYEQYF; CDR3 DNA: TGTGCCACTGCAGCGGGTTCCCCCTACGAGCAGTACTTC
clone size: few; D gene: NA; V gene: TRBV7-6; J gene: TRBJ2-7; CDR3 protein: CASSLSGYVPHEQYF; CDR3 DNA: TGTGCCAGCAGCTTATCAGGGTATGTTCCCCACGAGCAGTACTTC
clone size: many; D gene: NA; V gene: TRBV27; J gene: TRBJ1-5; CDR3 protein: CATSSASNQPQHF; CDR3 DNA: TGTGCCACCTCCTCGGCCAGCAATCAGCCCCAGCATTTT
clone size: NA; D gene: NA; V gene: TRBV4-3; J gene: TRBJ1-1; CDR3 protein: CASSQDRPAGNAEAFF; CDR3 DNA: TGCGCCAGCAGCCAAGACCGGCCAGCCGGGAACGCTGAAGCTTTCTTT
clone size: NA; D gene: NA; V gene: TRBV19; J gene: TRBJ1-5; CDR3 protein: CASSMEIISNQPQHF; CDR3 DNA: TGTGCCAGTAGTATGGAAATCATTAGCAATCAGCCCCAGCATTTT
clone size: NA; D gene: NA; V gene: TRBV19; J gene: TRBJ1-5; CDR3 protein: CASSDRDNQPQHF; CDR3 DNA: TGTGCCAGTAGTGACAGAGACAATCAGCCCCAGCATTTT
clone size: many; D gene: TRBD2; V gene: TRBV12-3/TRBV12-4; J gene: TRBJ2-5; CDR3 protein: CASSLEGLALQETQYF; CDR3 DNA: TGTGCCAGCAGTTTAGAGGGACTAGCATTGCAAGAGACCCAGTACTTC
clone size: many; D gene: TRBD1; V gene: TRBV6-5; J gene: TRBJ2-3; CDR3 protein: CASNRDRASDTQYF; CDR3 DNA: TGTGCCAGCAATCGGGACAGGGCCTCTGATACGCAGTATTTT
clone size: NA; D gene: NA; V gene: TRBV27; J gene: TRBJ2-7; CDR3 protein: CASTSSRGYEQYF; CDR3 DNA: TGTGCCAGTACCTCGTCGCGGGGCTACGAGCAGTACTTC
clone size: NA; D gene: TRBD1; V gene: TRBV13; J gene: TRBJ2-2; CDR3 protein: CASSGDGTANTGELLF; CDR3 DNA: TGTGCCAGCAGCGGGGACGGGACAGCTAACACCGGGGAGCTGCTTTTT
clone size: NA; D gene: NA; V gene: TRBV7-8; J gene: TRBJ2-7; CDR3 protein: CASSLGAGLTYEQYF; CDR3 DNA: TGTGCCAGCAGCTTAGGCGCAGGACTAACCTACGAGCAGTACTTC
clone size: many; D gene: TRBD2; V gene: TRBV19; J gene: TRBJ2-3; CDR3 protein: CASSIAGGGADTQYF; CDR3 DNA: TGTGCCAGTAGTATAGCGGGAGGTGGTGCGGATACGCAGTATTTT
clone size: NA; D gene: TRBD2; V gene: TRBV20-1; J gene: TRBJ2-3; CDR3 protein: CSARPTSGRSTDTQYF; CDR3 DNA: TGCAGTGCTAGACCGACTAGCGGGAGAAGCACAGATACGCAGTATTTT
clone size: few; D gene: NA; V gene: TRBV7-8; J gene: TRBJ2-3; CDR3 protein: CASSVHLGRGFTDTQYF; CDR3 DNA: TGTGCCAGCAGCGTCCATCTTGGGCGGGGATTCACAGATACGCAGTATTTT
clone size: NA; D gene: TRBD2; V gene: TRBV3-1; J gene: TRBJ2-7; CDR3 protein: CASSQELGLAGYEQYF; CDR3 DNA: TGTGCCAGCAGCCAAGAACTAGGACTAGCGGGTTACGAGCAGTACTTC
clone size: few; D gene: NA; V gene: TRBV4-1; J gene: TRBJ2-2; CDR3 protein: CASRSNRENGELFF; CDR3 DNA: TGCGCCAGCAGATCTAACAGGGAAAACGGGGAGCTGTTTTTT
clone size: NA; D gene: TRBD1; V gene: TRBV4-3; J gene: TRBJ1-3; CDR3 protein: CASSQSRGRGNTIYF; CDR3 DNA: TGCGCCAGCAGCCAAAGCAGGGGGCGAGGAAACACCATATATTTT
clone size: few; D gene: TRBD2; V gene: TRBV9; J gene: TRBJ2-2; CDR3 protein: CASSVYTSGGTGELFF; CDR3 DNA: TGTGCCAGCAGCGTATACACTAGCGGGGGTACCGGGGAGCTGTTTTTT
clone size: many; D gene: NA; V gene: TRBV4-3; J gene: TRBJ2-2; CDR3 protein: CASTERGAGDTGELFF; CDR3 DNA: TGCGCCAGCACCGAAAGGGGGGCCGGGGACACCGGGGAGCTGTTTTTT
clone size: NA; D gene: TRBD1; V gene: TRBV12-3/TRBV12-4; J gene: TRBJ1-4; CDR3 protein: CASSLLWDRTEKLFF; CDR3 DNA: TGTGCCAGCAGTTTATTATGGGACAGAACGGAAAAACTGTTTTTT
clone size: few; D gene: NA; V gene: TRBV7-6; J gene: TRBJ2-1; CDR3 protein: CASSLADRQVQFF; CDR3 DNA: TGTGCCAGCAGCTTAGCGGACCGCCAGGTGCAGTTCTTC
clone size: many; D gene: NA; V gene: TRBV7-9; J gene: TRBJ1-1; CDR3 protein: CASSPDIMAFF; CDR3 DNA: TGTGCCAGCAGCCCTGACATCATGGCTTTCTTT
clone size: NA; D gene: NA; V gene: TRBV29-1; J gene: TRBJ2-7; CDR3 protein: CSAEGRSRRAQYF; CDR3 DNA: TGCAGCGCCGAGGGGCGAAGTCGGCGGGCGCAGTACTTC
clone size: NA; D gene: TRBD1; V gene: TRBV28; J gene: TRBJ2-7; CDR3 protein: CASSYNRGDCEQYF; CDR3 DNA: TGTGCCAGCAGCTACAACAGGGGCGACTGCGAGCAGTACTTC
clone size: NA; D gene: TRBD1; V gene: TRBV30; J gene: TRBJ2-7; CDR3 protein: CAWSGPGQGYEQYF; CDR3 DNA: TGTGCCTGGAGTGGGCCGGGACAGGGGTACGAGCAGTACTTC
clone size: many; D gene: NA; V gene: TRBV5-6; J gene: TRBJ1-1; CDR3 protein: CASSLGRHWAEAFF; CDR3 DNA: TGTGCCAGCAGCTTGGGTCGACATTGGGCTGAAGCTTTCTTT
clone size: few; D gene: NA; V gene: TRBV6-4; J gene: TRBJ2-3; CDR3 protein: CASSDSVSRSTDTQYF; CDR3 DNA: TGTGCCAGCAGTGACTCGGTTTCTAGGAGCACAGATACGCAGTATTTT
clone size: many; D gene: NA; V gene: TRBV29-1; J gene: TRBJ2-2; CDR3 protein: CSVELGIYRVHGELFF; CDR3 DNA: TGCAGCGTTGAATTAGGGATATACAGGGTTCACGGGGAGCTGTTTTTT
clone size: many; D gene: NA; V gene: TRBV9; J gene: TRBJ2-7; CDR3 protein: CASSVGGQAVYEQYF; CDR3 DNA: TGTGCCAGCAGCGTCGGAGGTCAGGCCGTCTACGAGCAGTACTTC
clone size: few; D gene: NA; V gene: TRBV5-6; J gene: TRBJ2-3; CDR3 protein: CASSLGPSSTDTQYF; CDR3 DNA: TGTGCCAGCAGCTTGGGTCCTTCTAGCACAGATACGCAGTATTTT
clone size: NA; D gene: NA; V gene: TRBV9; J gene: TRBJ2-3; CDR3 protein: CASSVDREGSMFTDTQYF; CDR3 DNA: TGTGCCAGCAGCGTAGACAGGGAGGGATCCATGTTCACAGATACGCAGTATTTT
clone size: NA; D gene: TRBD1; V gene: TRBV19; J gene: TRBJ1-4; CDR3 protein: CASNGQDEKLFF; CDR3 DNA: TGTGCCAGTAACGGACAGGACGAAAAACTGTTTTTT
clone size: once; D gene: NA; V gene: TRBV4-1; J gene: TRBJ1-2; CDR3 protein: CASRQEPGANYGYTF; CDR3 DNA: TGCGCCAGCCGCCAAGAGCCAGGAGCTAACTATGGCTACACCTTC
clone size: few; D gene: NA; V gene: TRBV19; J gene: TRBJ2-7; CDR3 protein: CASSMVGATYEQYF; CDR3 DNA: TGTGCCAGTAGTATGGTAGGGGCCACCTACGAGCAGTACTTC
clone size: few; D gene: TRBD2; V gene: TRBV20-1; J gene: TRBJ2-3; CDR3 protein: CSANPYSSGSLSDTQYF; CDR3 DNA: TGCAGTGCTAACCCTTACTCTAGCGGGAGTTTATCAGATACGCAGTATTTT